This T cell receptor beta chain is drawn from a study of neoadjuvant anti-PD-1 for oral cavity cancer. Patients were newly diagnosed with stage II-IVA oral cavity squamous cell carcinoma without prior systemic or radiation treatment. The length of the CDR3 is 16 residues. Germline V CDR1 and CDR2: MNHEY, SMNVEV (reference sequence). The ends were cut back, 2 bases at V and 8 bases at J, with 21 bases in the middle. The data were produced by immunoSEQ multiplex PCR, yet TCRdb's version contains in-frame clones alone and is incomplete. The sample comprises more than 10,000 clones, roughly three fifths of which are singletons, and about 2.4% rests with the top ten.

The TCR sequence derives from a person aged 35-80 years with oral cavity squamous cell carcinoma. Here the sequenced sample was PBMCs, taken before nivolumab (anti-PD-1) treatment. The rearrangement joins TRBV27 to TRBJ1-2; perhaps TRBD1 as D (6 bases). CDR3 loop: CASSLGGAPFMDGYTF. The CDR3 region has the DNA TGTGCCAGCAGTTTAGGGGGGGCGCCCTTTATGGACGGCTACACCTTC.